Included here is one T cell receptor (beta chain) sequence, with context. Other DNA sequences in the same sample also yield this CDR3. This specimen belongs to a study of blood T cell repertoires in COVID-19. Study information: From T cells, B-cell-depleted T cells, or PBMCs came the material, which was cDNA or gDNA.

Only in-frame clones appear in the TCRdb table, and some are missing; sequencing was by immunoSEQ multiplex PCR. Here the sample spans about 250,000 clones, about nine tenths being singletons. Self-reported history from a screening survey and questionnaire set each donor's cohort. Trimming took 0 bases from V and 8 from J, leaving 13 bases between them. This CDR3 spans 14 amino acids. CDR1 GTSNPN and CDR2 SVGIG come from the germline V gene (reference sequence). The V call is TRBV30, the J call TRBJ1-4; D is unresolved. This TCR was recovered from a man in his forties who had recovered from COVID-19. The sequenced sample consisted of PBMCs or T cells enriched from blood (not recorded which). CDR3 in amino acids: CAWSVPGFVEKLFF. In DNA form, the CDR3 reads TGTGCCTGGAGTGTACCCGGGTTCGTGGAAAAACTGTTTTTT.